The present T cell receptor beta chain was sequenced within a study of OX40 agonist ivuxolimab in advanced cancers. Study context: Under the entry rules, prior anti-PD-1, anti-PD-L1 or anti-CTLA-4 therapy was allowed, and about 40% had some. General observations from the study: Among the lowest levels of clonal expansion were found in partial responders at 0.1-3.0 mg/kg. CD4+ and CD8+ T cells in blood underwent clonal expansion by week 6 at 0.1 to 3.0 mg/kg.

On this clone: Its specificity is not known.

Clones were read by immunoSEQ multiplex PCR, and TCRdb kept only the in-frame ones, dropping some. The data contain some 51,000 clones, roughly 80% of them singletons. The CDR3 has 12 residues. J lost 15 bases, V lost 4 bases, and 8 bases had no gene match. Germline values: CDR1 SNHLY, CDR2 FYNNEI. This clonotype originated in an adult with an advanced solid tumor such as melanoma, head and neck, liver or kidney cancer. The V and J genes are TRBV2 and TRBJ2-1; 8 nucleotides match TRBD2. Sequenced material: CD4+ or CD8+ T cells sorted from blood, taken in a trial of the OX40 agonist ivuxolimab. The CDR3 bases are TGTGCCAGCAGTGGGACGGGGACTAGTTGGTTCTTC. Protein product: CASSGTGTSWFF. Supplemented by reference TRBV2 and TRBJ2-1, the full variable domain reads EPEVTQTPSHQVTQMGQEVILRCVPISNHLYFYWYRQILGQKVEFLVSFYNNEISEKSEIFDDQFSVERPDGSNFTLKIRSTKLEDSAMYFCASSGTGTSWFFGPGTRLTVL.